These 3 T cell receptor beta chains share one sample of origin, sequenced in a study of cytomegalovirus exposure and HLA in healthy donors. PCR employed 60 Vbeta and 13 Jbeta primers. The protocol was immunoSEQ multiplex PCR, while the TCRdb copy is restricted to in-frame clones and leaves out a portion. The sample shows about 130,000 clones, over 75% of them seen only once. Material for sequencing was PBMCs. All receptors derive from a man aged 18 to 30 in good health and CMV-seropositive.

This clone was seen a handful of times. This rearrangement joins TRBV25-1 to TRBJ1-4, with D perhaps matching TRBD1 (5 bases). Germline CDR1 is MGHDK and CDR2 is SYGVNS. Trimming took 3 bases from V and 8 from J, leaving 16 bases between them. The CDR3 is 15 amino acids. CDR3 nucleotides: TGTGCCAGCAGTGATTGGGCAGGGATGAGAGAAAAACTGTTTTTT. It translates to CASSDWAGMREKLFF.

CDR3 region: CASTSGDRSQYF. The CDR3 DNA is TGTGCCAGCACCTCCGGTGACAGATCGCAGTACTTC. The gene calls are TRBV7-9 and TRBJ2-7; TRBD1 is a possible D gene (5 bases). Trimming took 7 bases from V and 9 from J, leaving 16 bases between them. Germline V gives CDR1 SEHNR, CDR2 FQNEAQ (reference sequence). There are 12 residues in the CDR3.

The chain carries TRBV5-1 and TRBJ2-3; D gene uncertain. Trimming took 0 bases from V and 5 from J, leaving 7 bases between them. The CDR3 has 13 amino acids. CDR1 and CDR2 (germline): SGHRS, YFSETQ. CDR3 residues: CASSLVFGDTQYF. As DNA, the CDR3 is TGCGCCAGCAGCTTGGTGTTCGGAGATACGCAGTATTTT.